This T cell receptor beta chain is drawn from a study of blood T cell repertoires in COVID-19. About the study: Some COVID-19 samples were acute and others convalescent; all came from the United States, Italy and Spain.

In the original workflow: From reference gene primer amplification, estimates of nucleated cell counts were derived. Sequencing used immunoSEQ multiplex PCR; TCRdb keeps in-frame clones, though not all of them. The V and J calls and clone size are taken from that table; D and trimming were inferred from the DNA. The sample carries around 200,000 clones, approximately 81% recorded once. Trimming pared 2 bases from V and 3 bases from J, leaving 7 bases between. The CDR3 is 14 amino acids. Looked up from germline, CDR1 is KGHSH and CDR2 is LQKENI. Across fewer than 25 US areas, participants ranged in age from 18 to 89 years. For recovered donors of Cohort 3, there were two negative PCRs, clearance, or symptom resolution.

This clonotype originated in a man aged 35-49 years who had recovered from COVID-19. The J gene is TRBJ1-4, the V gene TRBV18; D is undetermined. The sequencing input was PBMCs or T cells enriched from blood (not recorded which). DNA of the CDR3: TGTGCCAGCTCACCAGGGCAGGCTAATGAAAAACTGTTTTTT. Residues: CASSPGQANEKLFF.